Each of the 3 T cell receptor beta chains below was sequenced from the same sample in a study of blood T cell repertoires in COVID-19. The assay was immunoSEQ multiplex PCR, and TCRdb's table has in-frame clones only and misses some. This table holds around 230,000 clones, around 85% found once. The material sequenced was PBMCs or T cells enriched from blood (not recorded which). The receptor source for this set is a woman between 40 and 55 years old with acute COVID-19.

The CDR3 sequence: CASSVVVRDTEAFF. Here the CDR3 DNA reads TGTGCCAGCAGCGTAGTCGTTCGGGACACTGAAGCTTTCTTT. The V and J genes are TRBV9 and TRBJ1-1; no firm D call. In germline, CDR1 is SGDLS, CDR2 YYNGEE. Between the trimmed V and J ends, which lost 0 bases and 3 bases, there was a span of 9 bases. The CDR3 covers 14 residues.

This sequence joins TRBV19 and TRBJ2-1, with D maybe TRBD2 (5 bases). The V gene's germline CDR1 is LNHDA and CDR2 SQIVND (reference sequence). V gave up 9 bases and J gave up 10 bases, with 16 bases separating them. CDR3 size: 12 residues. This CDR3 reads CASSLGGGEQFF. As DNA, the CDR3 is TGTGCCAGCAGTCTCGGCGGCGGGGAGCAGTTCTTC.

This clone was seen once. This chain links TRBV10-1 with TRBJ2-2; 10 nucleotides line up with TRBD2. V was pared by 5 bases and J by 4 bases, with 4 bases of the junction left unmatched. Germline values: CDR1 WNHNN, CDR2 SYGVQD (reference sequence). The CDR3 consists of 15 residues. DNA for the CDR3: TGCGCCAGCAGTCCTAGCGGGAGAGGCACCGGGGAGCTGTTTTTT. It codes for CASSPSGRGTGELFF.